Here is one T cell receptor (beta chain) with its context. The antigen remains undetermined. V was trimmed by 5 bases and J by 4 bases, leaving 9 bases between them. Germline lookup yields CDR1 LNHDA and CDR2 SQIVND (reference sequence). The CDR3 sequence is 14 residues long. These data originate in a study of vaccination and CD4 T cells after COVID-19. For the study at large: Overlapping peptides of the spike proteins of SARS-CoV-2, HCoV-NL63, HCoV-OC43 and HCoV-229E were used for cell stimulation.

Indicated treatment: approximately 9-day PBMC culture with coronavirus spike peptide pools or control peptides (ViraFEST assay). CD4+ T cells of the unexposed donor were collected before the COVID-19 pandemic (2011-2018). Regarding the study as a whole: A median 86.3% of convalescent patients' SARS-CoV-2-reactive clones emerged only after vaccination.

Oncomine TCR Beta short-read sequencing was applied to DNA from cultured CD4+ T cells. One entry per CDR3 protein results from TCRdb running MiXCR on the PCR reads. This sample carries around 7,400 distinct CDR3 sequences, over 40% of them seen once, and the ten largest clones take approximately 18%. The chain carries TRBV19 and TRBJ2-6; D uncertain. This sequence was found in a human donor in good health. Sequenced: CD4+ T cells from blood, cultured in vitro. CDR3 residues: CASSPGGGANVLTF. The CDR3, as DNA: TGTGCCAGTAGTCCGGGCGGCGGGGCCAACGTCCTGACTTTC. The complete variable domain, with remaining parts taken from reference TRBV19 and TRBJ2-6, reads DGGITQSPKYLFRKEGQNVTLSCEQNLNHDAMYWYRQDPGQGLRLIYYSQIVNDFQKGDIAEGYSVSREKKESFPLTVTSAQKNPTAFYLCASSPGGGANVLTFGAGSRLTVL.